These 20 T cell receptor beta chains originate from one sample sequenced in a study of cytomegalovirus exposure and HLA in healthy donors. The PCR ran on 60 Vbeta and 13 Jbeta primers. This table comes from immunoSEQ multiplex PCR, and its TCRdb copy is limited to in-frame clones, with some not included. The repertoire has about 180,000 clones, about 85% of them found once; the top ten carry 1%. The sequenced material came from PBMCs. The receptors come from a boy younger than 10 in good health and CMV-seronegative.

In DNA form, the CDR3 reads TGTGCCAGCAGCTTGGGGGACAGGGCGGGGACTGAAGCTTTCTTT. Residues: CASSLGDRAGTEAFF. The chain couples TRBV5-6 to TRBJ1-1, with TRBD1 matching 9 bases. The junction had 5 bases not matched to a gene; V was cut back by 0 bases and J by 5 bases. The germline V gene encodes CDR1 SGHDT and CDR2 YYEEEE. The CDR3 is 15 amino acids.

The chain employs TRBV4-1 and TRBJ2-7; the D gene is possibly TRBD1 (5 bases). CDR3 length equals 15 residues. The germline CDR1 and CDR2 sequences are MGHRA and YSYEKL. Trimming left V 1 base short and J 2 bases short, with 12 bases between. In nucleotides, the CDR3 is TGCGCCAGCAGCCAAGTGGTGACAGCCACCTACGAGCAGTACTTC. Its protein is CASSQVVTATYEQYF.

The chain joins TRBV28 to TRBJ1-2; 8 bases line up with TRBD1. V gave up 1 base and J gave up 4 bases; unmatched junction bases: 11. The CDR3 has 17 residues. The germline V gene has CDR1 MDHEN and CDR2 SYDVKM. The chain's CDR3 is CASSLSLGQGNLYGYTF. CDR3 bases: TGTGCCAGCAGTTTATCCCTAGGACAGGGTAATCTCTATGGCTACACCTTC.

For the CDR3, the DNA is TGTGCCATCAGTGAGTACAGGGGGCAGGGCTACACCTTC. Protein sequence: CAISEYRGQGYTF. The V and J genes are TRBV10-3 and TRBJ1-2, with 9 bases that match TRBD1. CDR3 length equals 13 residues. J gave up 8 bases and V 1 base, and 2 bases lay outside the gene matches. Germline V gene sequence: CDR1 ENHRY, CDR2 SYGVKD.

The V and J genes are TRBV16 and TRBJ1-5; 9 bases are a match to TRBD1. The V gene's germline CDR1 is KGHSY and CDR2 FQNENV. Trimming at V came to 4 bases and at J to 4 bases, leaving 5 bases not matched to a gene. The CDR3 contains 15 residues. DNA of the CDR3: TGTGCCAGCAGCCCGGGACAGGGTGTTAATCAGCCCCAGCATTTT. Translating gives CASSPGQGVNQPQHF. Looking up the rest from reference TRBV16 and TRBJ1-5 gives the full variable domain: GEEVAQTPKHLVRGEGQKAKLYCAPIKGHSYVFWYQQVLKNEFKFLISFQNENVFDETGMPKERFSAKCLPNSPCSLEIQATKLEDSAVYFCASSPGQGVNQPQHFGDGTRLSIL.

V gene TRBV2 combines with J gene TRBJ1-2, with 7 bases lining up with TRBD1. Germline CDR1 SNHLY, CDR2 FYNNEI. The length of the CDR3 is 12 residues. Trimming cost V 7 bases and J 7 bases; bases outside gene matches: 6. The CDR3: CASMGDRSGYTF. In DNA, the CDR3 is TGTGCCAGCATGGGGGACAGAAGTGGCTACACCTTC.

The rearrangement uses TRBV18 and TRBJ2-3, with D possibly TRBD1 on 5 matching bases. Germline CDR1 reads KGHSH; CDR2 reads LQKENI. V gave up 2 bases and J gave up 5 bases, with 11 bases separating them. This CDR3 spans 14 amino acids. CDR3 DNA: TGTGCCAGCTCACCAGACAGTGGGGTAGATACGCAGTATTTT. Amino acids: CASSPDSGVDTQYF.

This rearrangement joins TRBV21-1 to TRBJ2-6; the table's D call of TRBD1 was not tested on the DNA. TRBV21-1 is a recognized pseudogene. The CDR3 extends over 21 amino acids. In DNA form, the CDR3 reads TGTGCCAGCAGCAAAGGGCTAGTGGGGACAGAGTACCGCTCTGGGGCCAACGTCCTGACTTTC. Protein: CASSKGLVGTEYRSGANVLTF.

This chain connects TRBV5-1 to TRBJ1-1; 9 nucleotides match TRBD1. CDR1 is SGHRS, CDR2 YFSETQ, per germline. The CDR3 consists of 15 residues. The ends lost 4 bases at V and 4 bases at J; junction bases unmatched: 8. CDR3 nucleotide sequence: TGCGCCAGCAGCCCCGGGACAGGGATAATCACTGAAGCTTTCTTT. It yields the protein CASSPGTGIITEAFF.

The chain has TRBV11-3 and TRBJ2-2, with a weak D call TRBD1 (6 bases). The germline V gene has CDR1 SGHNT and CDR2 YENEEA. V lost 5 bases and J 0 bases, leaving 7 bases between the germline ends. CDR3 size: 14 residues. In nucleotides, the CDR3 is TGTGCCAGCAGCCAGGGGTCGAACACCGGGGAGCTGTTTTTT. This sequence encodes CASSQGSNTGELFF.

The gene calls are TRBV5-6 and TRBJ2-3, with TRBD2 as a possible D gene (5 bases). The germline V and J ends were trimmed by 0 bases and 2 bases, with 10 bases remaining between them. The CDR3 consists of 15 residues. Germline assignment: CDR1 SGHDT and CDR2 YYEEEE. Here the CDR3 DNA reads TGTGCCAGCAGCTTGGGTCCTAGCTCCACAGATACGCAGTATTTT. It encodes CASSLGPSSTDTQYF.

V and J are TRBV7-6 and TRBJ2-1, with 9 bases lining up with TRBD1. The CDR3 is 14 residues long. With V trimmed by 5 bases and J by 10 bases, 9 bases remained unmatched. Per the germline V gene, CDR1 is SGHVS and CDR2 is FNYEAQ. CDR3 loop: CASSPNRGRGEQFF. CDR3 sequence (DNA): TGTGCCAGCAGCCCGAACAGGGGGCGAGGAGAGCAGTTCTTC.

This chain uses TRBV12-2 with TRBJ1-5. TRBV12-2 is labeled a pseudogene. This CDR3 comprises 16 residues. The CDR3 nucleotides read TGTGCAAGTCGCTCCCTAGCGCTGGGGAAAAATCAGCCCCAGCATTTT. It yields the protein CASRSLALGKNQPQHF.

The genes are TRBV6-5 and TRBJ2-1; 10 bases are a match to TRBD2. V was clipped by 4 bases and J by 7 bases; unmatched bases: 10. Germline CDR1 is MNHEY and CDR2 is SVGAGI. CDR3 length: 16 amino acids. The CDR3 loop reads CASSCRGLAKVNEQFF. The CDR3 DNA follows: TGTGCCAGCAGTTGCCGGGGACTAGCGAAGGTGAATGAGCAGTTCTTC.

The rearrangement links TRBV7-7 to TRBJ2-2, with D perhaps matching TRBD2 (5 bases). The CDR3 has 14 residues. CDR1 is SSHAT and CDR2 is FNYEAQ in the germline V gene (reference sequence). Trimming took 2 bases from V and 3 from J, leaving 7 bases between them. DNA of the CDR3: TGTGCCAGCAGCTTAAAGGGAGACACCGGGGAGCTGTTTTTT. Protein sequence: CASSLKGDTGELFF.

The chain carries TRBV6-1 and TRBJ2-7, with D hard to call. The CDR3 length is 10 residues. Trimming shortened V by 8 bases and J by 2 bases, and 4 bases separated the two germline ends. Germline V gene lookup returns CDR1 MNHNS and CDR2 SASEGT. This chain's CDR3 is CASPPYEQYF. The CDR3 DNA reads TGTGCCAGCCCTCCCTACGAGCAGTACTTC.

V usage is TRBV6-1 and J usage is TRBJ2-3; TRBD2 agrees at 7 bases. CDR1 and CDR2 (germline): MNHNS, SASEGT. The trim removed 0 bases at V and 7 bases at J, leaving 7 bases unmatched. This CDR3 comprises 15 residues. In DNA, the CDR3 is TGTGCCAGCAGTGAAGCTGCGGGGGATAGGAATACGCAGTATTTT. Its translation: CASSEAAGDRNTQYF.

The chain links TRBV4-1 to TRBJ1-4, with 8 bases aligning to TRBD1. This CDR3 is 15 amino acids long. V trimming: 4 bases; J trimming: 7 bases; junction bases outside the gene matches: 8. Looked up from germline, CDR1 is MGHRA and CDR2 is YSYEKL. The chain's CDR3 is CASSLRGPGSEKLFF. For the CDR3, the DNA is TGCGCCAGCAGCCTCAGGGGGCCGGGGAGTGAAAAACTGTTTTTT.

V gene TRBV28 combines with J gene TRBJ2-5, with D possibly being TRBD2 (6 bases). Germline CDR1 MDHEN, CDR2 SYDVKM. The CDR3 covers 15 residues. With 1 base removed from V and 7 bases from J, the gap between germline ends came to 16 bases. The CDR3 coding sequence is TGTGCCAGCAGTTTATCCTCCTCCGGGAGAGGGACCCAGTACTTC. The encoded protein is CASSLSSSGRGTQYF.

The genes are TRBV5-1 and TRBJ2-3; 10 positions match TRBD1. CDR3 length: 16 residues. The germline gives CDR1 SGHRS, CDR2 YFSETQ. V was pared by 4 bases and J by 4 bases, with 9 bases of the junction left unmatched. CDR3 sequence: CASSMPGTGVPDTQYF. The CDR3 DNA follows: TGCGCCAGCAGCATGCCCGGGACAGGGGTCCCAGATACGCAGTATTTT.